Following are 19 T cell receptor beta chains from one sample sequenced in a study of a mutant IDH1 vaccine in newly diagnosed glioma. Produced via immunoSEQ multiplex PCR; TCRdb's table is partial and in-frame only. The data show 90,000 to 100,000 clones, around 92% seen once. The time point was: week 47, end of study. A single vaccine dose contained 300 ug of mutant IDH1 20-mer peptide, and topical imiquimod was used with it. The antigens these receptors bind are not known. The source was PBMCs, collected from a glioma patient whose treatment included an IDH1 peptide vaccine. The receptors here all came from a woman in her forties or fifties with glioma.

This clone was seen a handful of times. The rearrangement joins TRBV28 to TRBJ1-6, with TRBD1 as a possible D gene (5 bases). The CDR3 extends over 13 amino acids. CDR1 and CDR2 (germline): MDHEN, SYDVKM. Trimming removed 4 bases from V and 7 bases from J, with 8 bases in between. In nucleotides, the CDR3 is TGTGCCAGCAGTTCTTGGGGGAATTCACCCCTCCACTTT. It encodes CASSSWGNSPLHF. The entire variable domain, with the rest obtained from reference TRBV28 and TRBJ1-6, is as follows: DVKVTQSSRYLVKRTGEKVFLECVQDMDHENMFWYRQDPGLGLRLIYFSYDVKMKEKGDIPEGYSVSREKKERFSLILESASTNQTSMYLCASSSWGNSPLHFGNGTRLTVT.

The genes are TRBV5-3 and TRBJ2-7; 8 bases line up with TRBD1. TRBV5-3 is known as an ORF, though its function is uncertain. The junction had 8 bases not matched to a gene; V was cut back by 1 base and J by 5 bases. The length of the CDR3 is 15 residues. For the CDR3, the DNA is TGTGCCAGAAGCTTGATGGACAGGGTCGGCGACGAGCAGTACTTC. This gives the protein CARSLMDRVGDEQYF.

The J gene is TRBJ1-1, the V gene TRBV2; unclear D gene. This CDR3 comprises 15 residues. The V gene's germline CDR1 is SNHLY and CDR2 FYNNEI. The V gene lost 0 bases and the J gene lost 3 bases, with 11 bases spanning the gap. The DNA for the CDR3 is TGTGCCAGCAGTGAAGCGGGCCCCCACGACACTGAAGCTTTCTTT. Amino acid sequence: CASSEAGPHDTEAFF.

V gene TRBV7-9 combines with J gene TRBJ2-7; TRBD2 matches 10 bases. The CDR3 contains 16 residues. V was clipped by 1 base and J by 6 bases; unmatched bases: 9. Germline CDR1 is SEHNR and CDR2 is FQNEAQ (reference sequence). In DNA form, the CDR3 reads TGTGCCAGCAGCTTAGTTCGGCCTAGCGGGAGTGGCGAGCAGTACTTC. Its protein product is CASSLVRPSGSGEQYF.

Of note for this clone: At one end the junction does not follow the germline gene, possibly because of a read error. This sequence joins TRBV7-7 and TRBJ2-2, with D perhaps given as TRBD1 or TRBD2 (6 bases each). The CDR3 has 16 amino acids. In germline, CDR1 is SSHAT, CDR2 FNYEAQ (reference sequence). CDR3 loop: CASRQGGTKNTGELFF. In DNA, the CDR3 is TGTGCTAGCAGGCAGGGCGGGACAAAGAACACCGGGGAGCTGTTTTTT.

The chain has TRBV14 and TRBJ2-2; no reliable D call. Germline V gives CDR1 SGHDN, CDR2 FVKESK. The V and J ends lost 3 bases and 1 base respectively, with 9 bases between them. The CDR3 has 15 residues. CDR3 amino acids: CASSHLTRNTGELFF. The CDR3 region has the DNA TGTGCCAGCAGCCACTTGACAAGGAACACCGGGGAGCTGTTTTTT.

The rearrangement uses TRBV9 and TRBJ2-1; 12 bases map to TRBD2. The J segment lost 4 bases and the V segment lost 3 bases, leaving 5 bases of the junction unmatched. The CDR3 runs 16 residues. Germline CDR1 and CDR2: SGDLS and YYNGEE. In nucleotides, the CDR3 is TGTGCCAGCAGCGGGCTAGCGGGAGGGCCTTACAATGAGCAGTTCTTC. Protein product: CASSGLAGGPYNEQFF.

The CDR3 region is CASSLDPRLPGHSPYEQYF. The CDR3 nucleotides are TGTGCCAGCAGCTTAGATCCCCGGTTGCCTGGCCACTCTCCTTACGAGCAGTACTTC. This chain links TRBV11-2 with TRBJ2-7; D gene uncertain. The CDR3 consists of 19 residues. Trimming left V 0 bases short and J 4 bases short, with 25 bases between. Germline V gene sequence: CDR1 SGHAT, CDR2 FQNNGV. Full variable domain (outside the CDR3, taken from reference TRBV11-2 and TRBJ2-7): EAGVAQSPRYKIIEKRQSVAFWCNPISGHATLYWYQQILGQGPKLLIQFQNNGVVDDSQLPKDRFSAERLKGVDSTLKIQPAKLEDSAVYLCASSLDPRLPGHSPYEQYFGPGTRLTVT.

J is TRBJ2-7 and V is TRBV7-2; 7 bases are a match to TRBD2. CDR1 is SGHTA and CDR2 is FQGNSA in the germline V gene. CDR3 size: 16 residues. Trimming removed 5 bases from V and 0 bases from J; junction bases left unmatched: 10. CDR3 sequence reads: CASSLSLLAFSYEQYF. The DNA for the CDR3 is TGTGCCAGCAGCCTATCATTACTAGCGTTCTCCTACGAGCAGTACTTC. The full variable domain, rest sourced from reference TRBV7-2 and TRBJ2-7, is GAGVSQSPSNKVTEKGKDVELRCDPISGHTALYWYRQSLGQGLEFLIYFQGNSAPDKSGLPSDRFSAERTGGSVSTLTIQRTQQEDSAVYLCASSLSLLAFSYEQYFGPGTRLTVT.

This chain uses TRBV29-1 with TRBJ1-1; D call uncertain. The V end was cut by 4 bases, the J end by 1 base, with 7 bases between. Germline CDR1 reads SQVTM; CDR2 reads ANQGSEA. CDR3 length: 12 amino acids. The CDR3 here is CSVVGKNTEAFF. As DNA, the CDR3 is TGCAGCGTTGTCGGGAAGAACACTGAAGCTTTCTTT.

This clone is a singleton in its sample. This chain uses TRBV5-1 with TRBJ2-5; maybe TRBD2 (6 bases). Germline CDR1 is SGHRS and CDR2 is YFSETQ. The CDR3 covers 16 residues. V was cut by 5 bases and J by 1 base, with 18 bases left in between. CDR3 nucleotide sequence: TGCGCCAGCAGACCCCCGGGACTGGGAACCCAAGAGACCCAGTACTTC. It translates to CASRPPGLGTQETQYF.

In its sample, this clone was seen a few times. The chain carries TRBV15 and TRBJ2-3; 11 nucleotides match TRBD2. The V gene end was trimmed by 0 bases and the J gene end by 4 bases; junction bases not matched to a gene: 9. CDR1 and CDR2 (germline): LNHNV, YYDKDF (reference sequence). The length of the CDR3 is 18 residues. CDR3 sequence reads: CATSRDRFASGRSDTQYF. CDR3 in DNA: TGTGCCACCAGCAGAGATCGGTTCGCTAGCGGGAGGTCAGATACGCAGTATTTT.

V gene TRBV5-1 combines with J gene TRBJ1-4; no clear D. Trimming took 6 bases from V and 1 from J, leaving 19 bases between them. Germline V lookup: CDR1 SGHRS, CDR2 YFSETQ. This CDR3 contains 17 residues. CDR3: CASILPFFGRTNEKLFF. For the CDR3, the DNA is TGCGCCAGCATTCTACCGTTCTTCGGGCGAACTAATGAAAAACTGTTTTTT.

The chain is built from TRBV6-5 and TRBJ2-2, with D uncertain. This CDR3 region has 12 residues. The germline V gene encodes CDR1 MNHEY and CDR2 SVGAGI. Trimming took 8 bases from V and 4 from J, leaving 8 bases between them. DNA for the CDR3: TGTGCCAGCGATTCCGGCACCGGGGAGCTGTTTTTT. Protein product: CASDSGTGELFF.

The chain carries TRBV5-1 and TRBJ2-5; no definite D call. V was pared by 4 bases and J by 0 bases, with 10 bases between. From germline, CDR1 is SGHRS and CDR2 YFSETQ. The CDR3 is 14 residues long. In DNA, the CDR3 is TGCGCCAGCAGCCCCGGGTTGAACCAAGAGACCCAGTACTTC. As protein: CASSPGLNQETQYF.

The CDR3 reads CAWSIGTSGRTNEQFF. Written as DNA, the CDR3 is TGTGCCTGGAGTATAGGGACTAGCGGGAGGACTAATGAGCAGTTCTTC. This chain connects TRBV30 to TRBJ2-1, with TRBD2 matching over 15 bases. The CDR3 totals 16 residues. V was pared by 2 bases and J by 7 bases, with 6 bases of the junction left unmatched. Germline CDR1 GTSNPN, CDR2 SVGIG (reference sequence).

V usage is TRBV9 and J usage is TRBJ1-2; D is unresolved. CDR1 is SGDLS, CDR2 YYNGEE, per germline. V was pared by 0 bases and J by 3 bases, with 15 bases between. The CDR3 consists of 16 residues. Here the CDR3 reads CASSVVGTPGDYGYTF. CDR3 sequence (DNA): TGTGCCAGCAGCGTAGTCGGAACCCCTGGGGACTATGGCTACACCTTC.

The chain employs TRBV10-2 and TRBJ2-7; D is possibly TRBD2 (6 bases). The CDR3 runs to 14 residues. The germline V and J ends were trimmed by 10 bases and 0 bases, with 16 bases remaining between them. Germline loops: CDR1 WSHSY, CDR2 SAAADI. The CDR3: CAISWGEASYEQYF. The CDR3 bases are TGCGCCATTTCCTGGGGGGAGGCCTCCTACGAGCAGTACTTC.

The J gene is TRBJ2-1, the V gene TRBV27; 8 bases line up with TRBD2. J lost 1 base, V lost 4 bases, and 15 bases had no gene match. This CDR3 region has 19 residues. The germline gives CDR1 MNHEY, CDR2 SMNVEV (reference sequence). The CDR3 DNA reads TGTGCCAGCAGTTCTTTGGGCGGGAGGTCTTTATGGTCCTACAATGAGCAGTTCTTC. This sequence encodes CASSSLGGRSLWSYNEQFF.